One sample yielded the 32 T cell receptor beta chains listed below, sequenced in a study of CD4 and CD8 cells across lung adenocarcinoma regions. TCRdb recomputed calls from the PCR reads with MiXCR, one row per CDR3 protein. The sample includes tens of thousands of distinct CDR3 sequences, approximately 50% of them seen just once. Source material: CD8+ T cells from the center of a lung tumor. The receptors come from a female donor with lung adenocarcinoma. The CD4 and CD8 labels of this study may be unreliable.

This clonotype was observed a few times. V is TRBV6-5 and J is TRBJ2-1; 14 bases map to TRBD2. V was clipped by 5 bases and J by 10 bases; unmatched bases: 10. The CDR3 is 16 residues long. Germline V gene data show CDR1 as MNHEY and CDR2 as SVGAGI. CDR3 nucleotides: TGTGCCAGCAGTCACACCGGGACTAGCGGGAGCTGGGAGCAGTTCTTC. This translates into CASSHTGTSGSWEQFF.

CDR3 nucleotide sequence: TGTGCCAGCAACCGACAGATCAATGAAAAACTGTTTTTT. This sequence encodes CASNRQINEKLFF. The rearrangement links TRBV14 to TRBJ1-4; D is possibly TRBD1 (5 bases). The length of the CDR3 is 13 residues. CDR1 is SGHDN and CDR2 is FVKESK in the germline V gene. Trimming took 7 bases from V and 5 from J, leaving 11 bases between them.

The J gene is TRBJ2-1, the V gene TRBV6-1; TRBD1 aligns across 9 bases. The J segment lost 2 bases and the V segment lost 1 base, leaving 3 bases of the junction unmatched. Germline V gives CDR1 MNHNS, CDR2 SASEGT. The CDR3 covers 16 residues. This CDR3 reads CASSEDGTGTYNEQFF. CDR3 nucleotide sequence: TGTGCCAGCAGTGAAGATGGGACAGGGACCTACAATGAGCAGTTCTTC.

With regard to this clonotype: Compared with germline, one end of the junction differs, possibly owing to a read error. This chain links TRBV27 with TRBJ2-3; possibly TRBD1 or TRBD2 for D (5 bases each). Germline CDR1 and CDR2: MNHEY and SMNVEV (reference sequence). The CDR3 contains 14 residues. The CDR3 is CASRGLGATDTQYF. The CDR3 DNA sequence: TGTGCCAGCAGGGGGCTGGGAGCCACAGACACGCAGTATTTT.

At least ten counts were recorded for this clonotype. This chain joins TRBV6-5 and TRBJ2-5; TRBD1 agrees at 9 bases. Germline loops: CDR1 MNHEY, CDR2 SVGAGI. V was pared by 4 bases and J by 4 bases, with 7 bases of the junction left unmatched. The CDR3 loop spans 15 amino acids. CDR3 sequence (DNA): TGTGCCAGCAGTTTGACCGGGACAGGGATAGAGACCCAGTACTTC. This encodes CASSLTGTGIETQYF.

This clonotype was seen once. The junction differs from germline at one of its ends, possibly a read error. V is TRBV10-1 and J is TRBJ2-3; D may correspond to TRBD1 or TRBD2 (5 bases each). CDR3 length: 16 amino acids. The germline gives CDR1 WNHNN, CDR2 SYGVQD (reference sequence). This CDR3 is CASRGTEGRDTDTQYF. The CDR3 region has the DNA TGCGCCAGCAGGGGGACCGAGGGCCGTGACACAGATACGCAGTACTTT.

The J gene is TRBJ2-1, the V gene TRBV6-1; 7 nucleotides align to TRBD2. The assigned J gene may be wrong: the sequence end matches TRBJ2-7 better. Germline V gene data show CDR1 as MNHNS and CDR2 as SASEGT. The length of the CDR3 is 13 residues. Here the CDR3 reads CASRLAEGYEQYF. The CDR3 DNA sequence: TGTGCCAGCAGGCTAGCGGAGGGATACGAGCAGTACTTC.

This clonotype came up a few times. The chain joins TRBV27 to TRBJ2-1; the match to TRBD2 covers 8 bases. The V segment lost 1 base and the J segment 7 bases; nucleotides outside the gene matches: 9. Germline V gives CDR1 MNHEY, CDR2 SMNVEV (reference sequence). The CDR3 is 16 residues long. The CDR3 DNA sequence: TGTGCCAGCAGTTTATTGGGGTCGGGAGGGGGGAATGAGCAGTTCTTC. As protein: CASSLLGSGGGNEQFF.

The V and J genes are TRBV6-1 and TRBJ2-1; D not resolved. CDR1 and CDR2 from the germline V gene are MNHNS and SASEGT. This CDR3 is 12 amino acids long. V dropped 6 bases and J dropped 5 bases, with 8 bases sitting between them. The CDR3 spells CASRDRDNEQFF. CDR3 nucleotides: TGTGCCAGCAGGGATCGGGACAATGAGCAGTTCTTC.

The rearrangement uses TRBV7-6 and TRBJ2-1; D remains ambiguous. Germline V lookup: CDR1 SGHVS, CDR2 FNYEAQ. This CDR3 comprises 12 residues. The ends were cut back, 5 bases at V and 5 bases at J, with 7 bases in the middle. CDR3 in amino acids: CASSPFNNEQFF. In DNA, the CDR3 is TGTGCCAGCAGCCCATTCAACAATGAGCAGTTCTTC.

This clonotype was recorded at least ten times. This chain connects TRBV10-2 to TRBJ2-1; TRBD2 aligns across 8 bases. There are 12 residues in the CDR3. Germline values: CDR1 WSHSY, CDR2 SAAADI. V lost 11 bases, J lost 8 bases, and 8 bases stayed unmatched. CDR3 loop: CAGGVSGDEQFF. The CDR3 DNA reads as TGCGCCGGGGGCGTTAGCGGGGATGAGCAGTTCTTC.

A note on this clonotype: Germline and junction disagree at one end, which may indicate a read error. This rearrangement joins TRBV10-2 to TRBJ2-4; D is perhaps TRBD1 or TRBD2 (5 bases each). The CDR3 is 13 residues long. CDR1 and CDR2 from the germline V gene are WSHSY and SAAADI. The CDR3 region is CARGLGAKSTQYF. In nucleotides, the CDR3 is TGCGCCAGGGGGCTGGGAGCCAAAAGTACGCAGTACTTT.

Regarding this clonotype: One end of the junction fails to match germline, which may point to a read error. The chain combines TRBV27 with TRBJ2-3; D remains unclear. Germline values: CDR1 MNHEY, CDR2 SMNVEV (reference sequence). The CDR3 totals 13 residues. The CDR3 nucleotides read TGTGCCAGCACCCCGACTGGCTCAGACACGCAGTATTTC. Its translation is CASTPTGSDTQYF.

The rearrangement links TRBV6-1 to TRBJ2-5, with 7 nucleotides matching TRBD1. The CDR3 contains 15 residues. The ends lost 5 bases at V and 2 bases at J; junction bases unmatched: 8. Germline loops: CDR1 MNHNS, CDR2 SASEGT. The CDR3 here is CASSPQRTGQETQYF. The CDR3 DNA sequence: TGTGCCAGCAGTCCTCAACGGACAGGACAAGAGACCCAGTACTTC.

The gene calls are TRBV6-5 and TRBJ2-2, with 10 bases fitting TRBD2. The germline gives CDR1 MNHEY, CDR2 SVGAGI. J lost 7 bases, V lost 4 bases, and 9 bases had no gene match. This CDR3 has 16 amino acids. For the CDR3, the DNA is TGTGCCAGCAGTTCCAGTCCTAGCGGGAGTGACGGGGAGCTGTTTTTT. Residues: CASSSSPSGSDGELFF.

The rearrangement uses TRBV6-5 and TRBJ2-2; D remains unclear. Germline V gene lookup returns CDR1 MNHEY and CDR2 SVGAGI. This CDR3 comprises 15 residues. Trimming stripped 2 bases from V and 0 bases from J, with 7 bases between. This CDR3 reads CASSYARTNTGELFF. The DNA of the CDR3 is TGTGCCAGCAGTTACGCACGGACGAACACCGGGGAGCTGTTTTTT.

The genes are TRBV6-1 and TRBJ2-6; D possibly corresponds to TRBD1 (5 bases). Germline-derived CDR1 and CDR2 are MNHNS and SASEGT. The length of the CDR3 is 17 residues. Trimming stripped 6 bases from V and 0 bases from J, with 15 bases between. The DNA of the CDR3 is TGTGCCAGCAGCAGTCCCTCACAGGACTCTGGGGCCAACGTCCTGACTTTC. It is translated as CASSSPSQDSGANVLTF.

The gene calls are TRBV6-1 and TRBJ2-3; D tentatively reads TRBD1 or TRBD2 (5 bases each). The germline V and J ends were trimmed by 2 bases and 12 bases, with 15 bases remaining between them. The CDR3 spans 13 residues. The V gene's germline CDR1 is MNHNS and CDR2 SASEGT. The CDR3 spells CASSELRGDIQYF. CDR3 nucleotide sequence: TGTGCCAGCAGTGAATTGAGGGGTGACATTCAGTATTTT.

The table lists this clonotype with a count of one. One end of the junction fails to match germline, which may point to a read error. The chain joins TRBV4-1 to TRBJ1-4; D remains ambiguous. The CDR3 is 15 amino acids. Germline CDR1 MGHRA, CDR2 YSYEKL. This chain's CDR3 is CASSQAGSGNEKLFF. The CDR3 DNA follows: TGTGCCAGCAGCCAAGCGGGGTCAGGTAATGAAAAACTGTTTTTT.

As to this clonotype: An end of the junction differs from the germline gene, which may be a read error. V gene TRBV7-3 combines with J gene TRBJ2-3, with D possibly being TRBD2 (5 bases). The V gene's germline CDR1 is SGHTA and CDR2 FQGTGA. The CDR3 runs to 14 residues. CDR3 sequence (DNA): TGTGCGGGGAGCCGGAGCCGTCACCAAGATACCCAGTATTTT. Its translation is CAGSRSRHQDTQYF.

The CDR3 DNA is TGTGCCAGCAGTGCGGAAATCGGGGCCCGTGGCCAAGAGACCCAGTACTTC. Its protein product is CASSAEIGARGQETQYF. This sequence joins TRBV27 and TRBJ2-5, with D possibly being TRBD1 or TRBD2 (5 bases each). The CDR3 has 17 amino acids. In germline, CDR1 is MNHEY, CDR2 SMNVEV (reference sequence). V gave up 5 bases and J gave up 1 base, with 20 bases separating them.

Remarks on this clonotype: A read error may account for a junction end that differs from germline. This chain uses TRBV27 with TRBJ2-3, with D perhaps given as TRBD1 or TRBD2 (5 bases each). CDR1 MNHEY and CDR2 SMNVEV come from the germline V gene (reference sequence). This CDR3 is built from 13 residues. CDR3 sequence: CASSAHSTGAQFF. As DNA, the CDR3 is TGTGCCAGCAGTGCGCATTCCACCGGGGCGCAGTTTTTT.

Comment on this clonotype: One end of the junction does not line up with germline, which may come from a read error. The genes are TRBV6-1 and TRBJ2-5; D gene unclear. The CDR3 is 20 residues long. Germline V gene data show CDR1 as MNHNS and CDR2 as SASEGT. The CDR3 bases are TGTGCCAGCAGCGTTACCCCGGTAGAGCGCGGAAGCAGTGACCCAGAGACGCAGTACTTC. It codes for CASSVTPVERGSSDPETQYF.

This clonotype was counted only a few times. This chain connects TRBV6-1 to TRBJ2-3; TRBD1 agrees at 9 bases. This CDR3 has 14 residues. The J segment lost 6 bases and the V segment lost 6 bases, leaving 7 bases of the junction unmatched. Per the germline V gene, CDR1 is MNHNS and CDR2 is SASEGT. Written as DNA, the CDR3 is TGTGCCAGCAGCAGGAGACAGGGGGGGGATACGCAGTATTTT. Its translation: CASSRRQGGDTQYF.

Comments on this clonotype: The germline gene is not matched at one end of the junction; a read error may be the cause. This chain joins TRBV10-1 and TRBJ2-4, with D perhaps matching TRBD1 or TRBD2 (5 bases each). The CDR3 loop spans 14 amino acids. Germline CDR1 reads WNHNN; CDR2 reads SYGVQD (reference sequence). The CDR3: CRSSGLGTKNTQYF. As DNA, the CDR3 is TGCCGCAGCTCGGGGCTGGGAACCAAAAATACGCAGTATTTC.

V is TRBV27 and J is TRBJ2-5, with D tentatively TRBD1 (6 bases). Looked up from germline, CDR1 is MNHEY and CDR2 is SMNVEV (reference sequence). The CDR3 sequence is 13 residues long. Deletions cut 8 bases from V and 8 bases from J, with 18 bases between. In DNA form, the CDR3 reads TGTGCCAGCGGGGGCCAGGGCAGAGACACCCAGTACTTC. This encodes CASGGQGRDTQYF.

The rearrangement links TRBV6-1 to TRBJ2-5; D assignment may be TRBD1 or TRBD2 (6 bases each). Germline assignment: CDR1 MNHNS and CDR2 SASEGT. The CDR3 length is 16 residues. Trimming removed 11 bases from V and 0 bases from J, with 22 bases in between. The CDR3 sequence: CACGGHGGRDQETQYF. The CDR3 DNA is TGTGCCTGCGGCGGCCACGGGGGCCGTGACCAAGAGACCCAGTACTTC.

The CDR3 bases are TGTGCCAGCAGTAAAGGGGGGGGCCTTGAGCAGTTCTTC. Protein sequence: CASSKGGGLEQFF. The rearrangement uses TRBV6-1 and TRBJ2-1; D is possibly TRBD2 (7 bases). The CDR3 consists of 13 residues. The V end lost 5 bases, the J end lost 9 bases, and 14 bases lay between the germline ends. CDR1 and CDR2 (germline): MNHNS, SASEGT.

CDR3 sequence: CASSGGLASSGVLAAYEQYV. The CDR3 nucleotides read TGCGCCAGCAGCGGCGGACTAGCGAGCAGCGGGGTCCTAGCAGCCTACGAGCAGTACGTC. The rearrangement links TRBV4-1 to TRBJ2-1; 9 bases are a match to TRBD2. Gene TRBJ2-7 matches the end of the DNA better, so the J call may be wrong. There are 20 residues in the CDR3. The germline CDR1 and CDR2 sequences are MGHRA and YSYEKL.

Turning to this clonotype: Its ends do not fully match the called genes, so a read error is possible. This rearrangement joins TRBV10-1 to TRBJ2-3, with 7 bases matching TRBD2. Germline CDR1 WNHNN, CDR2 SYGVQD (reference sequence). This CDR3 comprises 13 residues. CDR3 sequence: CARGGCDTDMQYF. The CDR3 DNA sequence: TGCGCCAGGGGGGGGTGTGACACAGATATGCAGTACTTT.

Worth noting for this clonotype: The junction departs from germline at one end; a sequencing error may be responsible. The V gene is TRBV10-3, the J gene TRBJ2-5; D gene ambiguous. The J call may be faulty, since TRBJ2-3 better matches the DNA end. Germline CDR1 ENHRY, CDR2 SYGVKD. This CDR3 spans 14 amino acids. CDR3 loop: CAGDGRGEAETQYF. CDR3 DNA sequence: TGTGCGGGCGATGGGCGAGGAGAGGCAGAGACGCAGTATTTT.

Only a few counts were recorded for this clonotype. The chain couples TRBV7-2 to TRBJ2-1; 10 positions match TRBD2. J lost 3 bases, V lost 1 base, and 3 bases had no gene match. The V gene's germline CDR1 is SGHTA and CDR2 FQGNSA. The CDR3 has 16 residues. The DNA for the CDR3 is TGTGCCAGCAGCTTAGGTAGACTAGCGGGCTACAATGAGCAGTTCTTC. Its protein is CASSLGRLAGYNEQFF.